This entry lists 10 T cell receptor beta chains sequenced from one sample in a study of blood T cell repertoires in COVID-19. Libraries were prepared by immunoSEQ multiplex PCR; TCRdb keeps only in-frame clonotypes and omits some of them. The sample records more than 35,000 clones, roughly 90% being singletons. Input material: peripheral blood. The receptors derive from a man aged 55 to 69 with acute or convalescent COVID-19.

The J gene is TRBJ1-4, the V gene TRBV11-2, with 9 bases lining up with TRBD1. V gave up 2 bases and J gave up 0 bases; unmatched junction bases: 7. Germline CDR1 and CDR2: SGHAT and FQNNGV. The CDR3 consists of 18 residues. CDR3 coding DNA: TGTGCCAGCAGCTTAACTGGGACAGGGACCACAACTAATGAAAAACTGTTTTTT. As protein: CASSLTGTGTTTNEKLFF.

V usage is TRBV20-1 and J usage is TRBJ2-6; D gene uncertain. This CDR3 has 10 residues. Looked up from germline, CDR1 is DFQATT and CDR2 is SNEGSKA (reference sequence). V was cut by 5 bases and J by 8 bases, with 4 bases left in between. The CDR3: CSAETNVLTF. The CDR3 region has the DNA TGCAGTGCTGAGACCAACGTCCTGACTTTC.

This rearrangement joins TRBV5-1 to TRBJ1-4; maybe TRBD1 (6 bases). V was clipped by 0 bases and J by 7 bases, with 13 bases between them. Germline-derived CDR1 and CDR2 are SGHRS and YFSETQ. The CDR3 extends over 15 amino acids. CDR3 loop: CASSLDLGGPEKLFF. CDR3 sequence (DNA): TGCGCCAGCAGCTTGGATTTGGGGGGGCCTGAAAAACTGTTTTTT.

The rearrangement joins TRBV4-1 to TRBJ2-3; D call uncertain. This CDR3 spans 15 amino acids. CDR1 and CDR2 (germline): MGHRA, YSYEKL. V lost 4 bases and J 0 bases, leaving 11 bases between the germline ends. Written as DNA, the CDR3 is TGCGCCAGCAGCCCATCCTATGCTAGCACAGATACGCAGTATTTT. Protein sequence: CASSPSYASTDTQYF.

This sequence joins TRBV24-1 and TRBJ2-3; TRBD1 might be the D (6 bases). Deletions cut 2 bases from V and 2 bases from J, with 7 bases between. Germline V gene data show CDR1 as KGHDR and CDR2 as SFDVKD. The CDR3 totals 14 residues. In DNA, the CDR3 is TGTGCCACCAGTGATTACAGGGACACAGATACGCAGTATTTT. This encodes CATSDYRDTDTQYF.

This sequence joins TRBV20-1 and TRBJ1-6; possibly TRBD1 for D (6 bases). Germline-derived CDR1 and CDR2 are DFQATT and SNEGSKA (reference sequence). Trimming cost V 5 bases and J 7 bases, with 18 bases left between them. This CDR3 has 15 amino acids. CDR3 in amino acids: CSARGDGQRNSPLHF. The CDR3 DNA sequence: TGCAGTGCTCGTGGCGACGGACAGAGAAATTCACCCCTCCACTTT.

Note on this clone: The junction does not match germline at one end; this may be a read error. The J gene is TRBJ2-7, the V gene TRBV27; D might be TRBD2 (5 bases). The CDR3 runs to 16 residues. CDR1 is MNHEY, CDR2 SMNVEV, per germline (reference sequence). The CDR3 is CASSFITGGGDYKQYF. Written as DNA, the CDR3 is TGTGCCAGCAGTTTTATCACCGGTGGAGGAGACTACAAGCAGTACTTC.

For the CDR3, the DNA is TGTGCCAGCAGTTCTTTAGCGGGCTCTTACAATGAGCAGTTCTTC. This gives the protein CASSSLAGSYNEQFF. The chain joins TRBV28 to TRBJ2-1, with 7 nucleotides matching TRBD2. Per the germline V gene, CDR1 is MDHEN and CDR2 is SYDVKM. This CDR3 spans 15 amino acids. J gave up 4 bases and V 4 bases, and 7 bases lay outside the gene matches.

The chain is built from TRBV11-2 and TRBJ1-1, with D perhaps TRBD1 (5 bases). The V end lost 5 bases, the J end lost 7 bases, and 8 bases lay between the germline ends. Germline loops: CDR1 SGHAT, CDR2 FQNNGV. The CDR3 length is 11 residues. The CDR3 nucleotides are TGTGCCAGCAGCCGGGGGGGTGAAGCTTTCTTT. Protein sequence: CASSRGGEAFF. The complete variable domain, with remaining parts taken from reference TRBV11-2 and TRBJ1-1, reads EAGVAQSPRYKIIEKRQSVAFWCNPISGHATLYWYQQILGQGPKLLIQFQNNGVVDDSQLPKDRFSAERLKGVDSTLKIQPAKLEDSAVYLCASSRGGEAFFGQGTRLTVV.

The chain links TRBV11-2 to TRBJ2-5; TRBD1 aligns across 8 bases. The V and J ends lost 1 base and 4 bases, in that order; junction bases with no gene match: 5. The CDR3 runs 15 residues. From germline, CDR1 is SGHAT and CDR2 FQNNGV. The CDR3 loop reads CASSLGRTGPETQYF. The CDR3 nucleotides read TGTGCCAGCAGCTTAGGAAGGACAGGGCCAGAGACCCAGTACTTC.